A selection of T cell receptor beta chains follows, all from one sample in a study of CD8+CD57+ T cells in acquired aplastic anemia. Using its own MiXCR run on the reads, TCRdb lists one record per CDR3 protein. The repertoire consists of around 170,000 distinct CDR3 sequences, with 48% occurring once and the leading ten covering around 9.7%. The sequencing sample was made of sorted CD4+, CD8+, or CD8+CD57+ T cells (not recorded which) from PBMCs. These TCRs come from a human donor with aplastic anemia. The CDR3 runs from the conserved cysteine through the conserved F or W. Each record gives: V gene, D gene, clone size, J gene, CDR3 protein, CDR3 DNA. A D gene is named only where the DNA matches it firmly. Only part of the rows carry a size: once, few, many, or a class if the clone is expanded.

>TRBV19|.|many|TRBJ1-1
CASRGNPGTEAFF
TGTGCCAGTCGGGGAAACCCTGGGACTGAAGCTTTCTTT
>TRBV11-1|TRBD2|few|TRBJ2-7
CASSLALAGGAYEQYF
TGTGCCAGCAGCTTGGCCCTAGCGGGAGGCGCCTACGAGCAGTACTTC
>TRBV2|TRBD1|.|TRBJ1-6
CASILETGINSPLHF
TGTGCCAGCATTCTGGAGACAGGGATTAATTCACCCCTCCACTTT
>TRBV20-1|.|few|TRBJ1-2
CSARPGTANYGYTF
TGCAGTGCTAGACCAGGGACGGCTAACTATGGCTACACCTTC
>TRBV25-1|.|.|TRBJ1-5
CASNMRQAFSNQPQHF
TGTGCCAGCAACATGCGACAGGCCTTTAGCAATCAGCCCCAGCATTTT
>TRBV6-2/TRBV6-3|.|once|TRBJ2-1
CASSYGLWIQHNEQLF
TGTGCCAGCAGTTATGGCCTCTGGATCCAGCACAATGAGCAGTTGTTC
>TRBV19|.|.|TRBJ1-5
CASSISGAGEDQPQHF
TGTGCCAGTAGTATATCAGGTGCAGGGGAGGATCAGCCCCAGCATTTT
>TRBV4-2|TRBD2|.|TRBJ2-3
CASSQDTRIAGGVSYTQYF
TGTGCCAGCAGCCAAGATACCAGGATAGCGGGGGGGGTCAGTTATACGCAGTATTTT
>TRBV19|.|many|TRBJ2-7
CASSMVRRAAVGYEQYF
TGTGCCAGTAGTATGGTGCGTCGAGCGGCTGTAGGCTACGAGCAGTACTTC
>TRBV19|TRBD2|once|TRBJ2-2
CASSILRGGAGELFF
TGTGCCAGTAGTATATTAAGGGGAGGGGCCGGGGAGCTGTTTTTT
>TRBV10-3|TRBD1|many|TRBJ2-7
CAISEAGQGGYEQYF
TGTGCCATCAGTGAGGCGGGACAGGGCGGGTACGAGCAGTACTTC
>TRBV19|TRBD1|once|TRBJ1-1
CASLQGARAFF
TGTGCCAGCTTACAGGGGGCAAGGGCTTTCTTT
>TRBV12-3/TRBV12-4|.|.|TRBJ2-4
CASSLRRSVVKNIQYF
TGTGCCAGCAGTTTAAGGAGGTCGGTTGTCAAAAACATTCAGTACTTC
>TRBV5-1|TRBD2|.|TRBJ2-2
CASTSTSGRANTGELFF
TGCGCCAGCACCTCAACTAGCGGGAGGGCGAACACCGGGGAGCTGTTTTTT
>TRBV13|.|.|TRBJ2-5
CASSLAGQTQYF
TGTGCCAGCAGCTTAGCGGGACAGACCCAGTACTTC
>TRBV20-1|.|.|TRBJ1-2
CSASLSVYGYTF
TGCAGTGCTAGTCTTTCGGTCTATGGCTACACCTTC
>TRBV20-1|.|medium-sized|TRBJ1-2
CSARQESAQNYGYTF
TGCAGTGCTCGTCAGGAGTCAGCCCAAAACTATGGCTACACCTTC
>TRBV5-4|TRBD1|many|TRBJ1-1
CAFRTGDTEAFF
TGTGCCTTCCGGACAGGGGACACTGAAGCTTTCTTT
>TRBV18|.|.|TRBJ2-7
CASSPAGAHYEQYF
TGTGCCAGCTCACCCGCCGGGGCTCACTACGAGCAGTACTTC
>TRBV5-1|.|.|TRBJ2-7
CASSPGGREYEQYF
TGCGCCAGCAGCCCCGGGGGACGGGAGTACGAGCAGTACTTC
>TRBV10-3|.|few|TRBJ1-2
CAINVDRLYGYTF
TGTGCCATCAACGTCGACAGGCTCTATGGCTACACCTTC
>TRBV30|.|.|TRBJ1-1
CAWSFSHRGPLGTEAFF
TGTGCCTGGAGTTTCTCTCACCGGGGTCCGTTGGGAACTGAAGCTTTCTTT
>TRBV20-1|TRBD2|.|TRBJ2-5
CSASGAGGPRETQYF
TGCAGTGCTAGTGGTGCGGGAGGCCCCCGGGAGACCCAGTACTTC
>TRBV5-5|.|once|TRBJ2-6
CASSKGSGANVLTF
TGTGCCAGCAGCAAGGGCTCTGGGGCCAACGTCCTGACTTTC
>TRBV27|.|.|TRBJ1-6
CASRLGDKDNSPLHF
TGTGCCAGCAGGCTTGGGGACAAGGATAATTCACCCCTCCACTTT
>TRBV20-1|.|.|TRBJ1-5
CSARATGVNQPQHF
TGCAGTGCTAGAGCGACGGGGGTAAATCAGCCCCAGCATTTT
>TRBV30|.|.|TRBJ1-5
CAWTLAINQPQHF
TGTGCCTGGACCTTAGCTATCAATCAGCCCCAGCATTTT
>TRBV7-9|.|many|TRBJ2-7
CASSFGEGQLYEQYF
TGTGCCAGCAGCTTTGGGGAAGGACAGCTCTACGAGCAGTACTTC
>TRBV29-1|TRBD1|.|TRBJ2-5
CSVGQGRWETQYF
TGCAGCGTAGGACAGGGCCGTTGGGAGACCCAGTACTTC
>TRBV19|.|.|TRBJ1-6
CASSIGGRGDSPLHF
TGTGCCAGTAGTATAGGCGGCAGGGGAGATTCACCCCTCCACTTT
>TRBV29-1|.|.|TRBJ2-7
CSVYGHTESSYEQYF
TGCAGCGTATATGGACATACAGAGAGCTCCTACGAGCAGTACTTC
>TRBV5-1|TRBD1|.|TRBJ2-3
CASSLGGTVADTQYF
TGCGCCAGCAGCTTGGGTGGGACAGTTGCAGATACGCAGTATTTT
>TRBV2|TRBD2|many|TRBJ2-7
CASNRLAQTSYEQYF
TGTGCCAGCAACAGACTAGCGCAGACTTCCTACGAGCAGTACTTC
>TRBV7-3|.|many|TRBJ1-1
CASSSQPGAPTEAFF
TGTGCCAGCAGCTCGCAGCCTGGGGCGCCCACTGAAGCTTTCTTT
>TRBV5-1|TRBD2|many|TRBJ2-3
CASSLDPGLAGTDTQYF
TGCGCCAGCAGCTTGGACCCGGGACTAGCGGGCACAGATACGCAGTATTTT
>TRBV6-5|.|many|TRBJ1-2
CASSYGPGYTF
TGTGCCAGCAGTTACGGACCCGGATACACCTTC
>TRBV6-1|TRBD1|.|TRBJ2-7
CASSGRRQGAYEQYF
TGTGCCAGCAGTGGCCGGCGACAGGGAGCCTACGAGCAGTACTTC
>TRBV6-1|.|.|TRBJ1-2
CASSPKRGTSNYGYTF
TGTGCCAGCAGCCCTAAGAGGGGGACCTCCAACTATGGCTACACCTTC
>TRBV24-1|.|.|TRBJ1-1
CATSGLRGGFF
TGTGCCACCAGTGGATTGAGGGGCGGTTTCTTT
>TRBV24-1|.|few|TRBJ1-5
CATSDLWGQPQHF
TGTGCCACCAGTGACCTTTGGGGGCAGCCCCAGCATTTT
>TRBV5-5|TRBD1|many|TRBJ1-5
CASSLDGAGGQPQHF
TGTGCCAGCAGCTTGGATGGGGCAGGGGGCCAGCCCCAGCATTTT
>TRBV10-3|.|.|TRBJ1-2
CAIRAYYGYTF
TGTGCCATCAGAGCCTACTATGGCTACACCTTC
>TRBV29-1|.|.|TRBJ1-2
CSLRAGDYLYGYTF
TGCAGCTTGAGAGCAGGGGATTATCTATATGGCTACACCTTC
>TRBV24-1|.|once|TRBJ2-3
CATSQDGSTDTQYF
TGTGCCACCAGCCAAGACGGAAGCACAGATACGCAGTATTTT
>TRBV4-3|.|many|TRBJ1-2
CASSHLSGAEDYTF
TGCGCCAGCAGCCATCTCAGCGGAGCGGAGGACTACACCTTC
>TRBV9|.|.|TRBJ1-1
CASSVGAGNTEAFF
TGTGCCAGCAGCGTAGGAGCTGGGAACACTGAAGCTTTCTTT
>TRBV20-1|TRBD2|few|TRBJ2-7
CSAPGLGAYEQYF
TGCAGTGCTCCCGGACTAGGGGCCTACGAGCAGTACTTC
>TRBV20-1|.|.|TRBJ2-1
CSARRQSGQQFF
TGCAGTGCCAGAAGGCAATCGGGGCAGCAGTTCTTC
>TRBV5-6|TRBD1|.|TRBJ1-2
CASSLAGTGFGGYTF
TGTGCCAGCAGCTTGGCCGGGACAGGGTTCGGAGGCTACACCTTC